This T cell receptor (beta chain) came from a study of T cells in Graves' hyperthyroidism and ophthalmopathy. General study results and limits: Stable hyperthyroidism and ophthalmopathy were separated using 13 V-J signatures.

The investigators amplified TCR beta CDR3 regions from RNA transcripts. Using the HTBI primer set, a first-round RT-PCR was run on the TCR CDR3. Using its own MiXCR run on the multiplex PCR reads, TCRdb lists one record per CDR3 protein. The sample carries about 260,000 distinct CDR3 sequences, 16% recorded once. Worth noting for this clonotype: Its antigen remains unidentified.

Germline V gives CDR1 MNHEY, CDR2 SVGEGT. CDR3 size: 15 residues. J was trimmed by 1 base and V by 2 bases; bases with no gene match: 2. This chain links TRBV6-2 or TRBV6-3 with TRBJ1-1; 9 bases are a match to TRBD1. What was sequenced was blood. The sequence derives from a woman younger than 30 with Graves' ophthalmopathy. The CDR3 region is CASSYADRGNTEAFF. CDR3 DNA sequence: TGTGCCAGCAGTTACGCGGACAGGGGGAACACTGAAGCTTTCTTT.